The present entry profiles one T cell receptor (beta chain) with its context. Its antigen is unknown. The data are from a study of shared clonotypes between healthy human individuals. General study results and limits: Few donors limited the genetic and exposure-history diversity represented. The expectation was that sequencing depth would affect clonotype sharing among donors. In a handful of donors, around 4.5% of naive CD4 clonotypes appeared in common.

Some clones are missing from TCRdb's copy, which holds only in-frame ones; the method was immunoSEQ multiplex PCR. Altogether about 2 million clones are present, roughly 94% being singletons, with the ten largest covering 0.13%. The CDR3 sequence is 12 residues long. Germline loops: CDR1 GTSNPN, CDR2 SVGIG (reference sequence). The V end lost 7 bases, the J end lost 3 bases, and 13 bases lay between the germline ends. It was into CD45RA+ naive and CD45RA-negative memory subsets that the CD4+ cells were split. Sequences were obtained from naive CD4+ T cells sorted from blood. The subset: CD45RA+ positively selected. The clonotype originates from a man between 18 and 29 years old in good health. V usage is TRBV30 and J usage is TRBJ2-7; TRBD2 is a possible D gene (5 bases). This CDR3 reads CAFTSGYYEQYF. CDR3 bases: TGTGCCTTTACAAGCGGTTACTACGAGCAGTACTTC.